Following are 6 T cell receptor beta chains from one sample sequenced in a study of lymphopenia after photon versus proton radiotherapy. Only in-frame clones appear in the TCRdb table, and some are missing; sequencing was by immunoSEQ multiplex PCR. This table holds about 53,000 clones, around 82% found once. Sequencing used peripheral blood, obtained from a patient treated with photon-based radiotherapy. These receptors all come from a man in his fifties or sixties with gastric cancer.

CDR3 sequence (DNA): TGCGCCAGCAGCCAAGAAGGGGTAGGGTCCTCTGGCTACACCTTC. Translating gives CASSQEGVGSSGYTF. V is TRBV4-1 and J is TRBJ1-2; a weak D match, TRBD1 (5 bases). Germline V CDR1 and CDR2: MGHRA, YSYEKL. V shed 0 bases and J shed 7 bases, with 15 bases lying between them. CDR3 length: 15 residues.

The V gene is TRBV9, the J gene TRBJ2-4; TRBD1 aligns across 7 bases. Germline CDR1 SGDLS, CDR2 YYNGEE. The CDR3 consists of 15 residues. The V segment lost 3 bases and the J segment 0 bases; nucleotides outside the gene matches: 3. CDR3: CASSGGQLAKNIQYF. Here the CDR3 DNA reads TGTGCCAGCAGCGGGGGACAGTTAGCCAAAAACATTCAGTACTTC.

The CDR3 DNA reads TGTGCCAGCAGTACTACCACAGATACGCAGTATTTT. Encoded protein: CASSTTTDTQYF. The genes are TRBV6-5 and TRBJ2-3; D is undetermined. CDR3 size: 12 residues. Trimming took off 5 bases at V and 2 bases at J, with 5 bases between the two ends. The germline gives CDR1 MNHEY, CDR2 SVGAGI.

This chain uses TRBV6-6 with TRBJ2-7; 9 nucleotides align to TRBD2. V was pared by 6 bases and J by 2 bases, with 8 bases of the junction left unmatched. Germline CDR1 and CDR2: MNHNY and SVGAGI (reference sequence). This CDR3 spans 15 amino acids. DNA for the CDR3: TGTGCCAGCAGGCCCGTAGCGGGAGCGCCCTACGAGCAGTACTTC. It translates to CASRPVAGAPYEQYF.

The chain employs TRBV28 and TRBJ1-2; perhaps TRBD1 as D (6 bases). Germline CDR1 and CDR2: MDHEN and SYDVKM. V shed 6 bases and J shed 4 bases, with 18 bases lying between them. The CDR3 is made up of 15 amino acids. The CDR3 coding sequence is TGTGCCAGCAGAAACCTACAGGGCTCCCCCTATGGCTACACCTTC. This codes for CASRNLQGSPYGYTF.

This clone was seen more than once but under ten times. The DNA of the CDR3 is TGTGCCAGCAGCTTAGCCATCGACGGTAACACTGAAGCTTTCTTT. Protein sequence: CASSLAIDGNTEAFF. The V and J genes are TRBV7-2 and TRBJ1-1; D is unclear. The V end lost 0 bases, the J end lost 2 bases, and 10 bases lay between the germline ends. CDR1 is SGHTA and CDR2 is FQGNSA in the germline V gene. This CDR3 region has 15 residues.